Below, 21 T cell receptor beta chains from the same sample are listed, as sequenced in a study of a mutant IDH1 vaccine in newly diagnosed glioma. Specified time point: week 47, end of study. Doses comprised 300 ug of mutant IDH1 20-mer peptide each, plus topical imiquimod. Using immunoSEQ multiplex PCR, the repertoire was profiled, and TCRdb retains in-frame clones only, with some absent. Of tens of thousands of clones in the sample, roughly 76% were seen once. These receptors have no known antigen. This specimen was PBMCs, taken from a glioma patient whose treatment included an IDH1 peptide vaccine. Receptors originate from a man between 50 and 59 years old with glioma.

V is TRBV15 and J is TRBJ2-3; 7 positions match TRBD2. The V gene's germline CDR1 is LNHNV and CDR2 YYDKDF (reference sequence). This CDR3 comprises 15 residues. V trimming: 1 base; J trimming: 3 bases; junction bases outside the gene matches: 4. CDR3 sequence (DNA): TGTGCCACCAGCAGAGCCCTAGCGGTTACAGATACGCAGTATTTT. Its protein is CATSRALAVTDTQYF.

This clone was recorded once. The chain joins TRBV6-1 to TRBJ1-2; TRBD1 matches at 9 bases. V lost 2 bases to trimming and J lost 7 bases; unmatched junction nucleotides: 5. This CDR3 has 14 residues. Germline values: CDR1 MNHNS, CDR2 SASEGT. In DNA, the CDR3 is TGTGCCAGCAGTGAAAAACAGGGGGCATCTGGCTACACCTTC. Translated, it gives CASSEKQGASGYTF.

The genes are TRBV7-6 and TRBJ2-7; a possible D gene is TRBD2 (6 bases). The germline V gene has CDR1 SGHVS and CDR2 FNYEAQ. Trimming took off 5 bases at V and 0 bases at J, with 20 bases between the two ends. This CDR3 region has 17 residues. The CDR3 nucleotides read TGTGCCAGCAGCCTAGGGGCGGGGCCCCGGGGCTCCTACGAGCAGTACTTC. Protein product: CASSLGAGPRGSYEQYF.

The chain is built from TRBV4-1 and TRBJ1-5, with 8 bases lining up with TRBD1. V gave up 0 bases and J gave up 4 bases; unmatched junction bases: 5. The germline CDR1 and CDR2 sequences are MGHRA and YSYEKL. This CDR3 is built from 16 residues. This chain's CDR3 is CASSQEVTGVNQPQHF. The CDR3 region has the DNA TGCGCCAGCAGCCAAGAGGTGACAGGGGTAAATCAGCCCCAGCATTTT.

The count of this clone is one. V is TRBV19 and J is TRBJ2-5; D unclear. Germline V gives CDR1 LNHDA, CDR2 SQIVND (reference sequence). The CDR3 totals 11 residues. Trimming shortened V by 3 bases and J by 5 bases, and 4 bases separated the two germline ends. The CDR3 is CASSIMETQYF. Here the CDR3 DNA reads TGTGCCAGTAGTATTATGGAGACCCAGTACTTC.

The CDR3, as DNA: TGTGCCAGCAGTTTTGGACAGGGGCAATATGGCTACACCTTC. Its protein is CASSFGQGQYGYTF. V and J are TRBV28 and TRBJ1-2; 9 bases agree with TRBD1. This CDR3 is built from 14 residues. V was pared by 3 bases and J by 5 bases, with 4 bases of the junction left unmatched. CDR1 is MDHEN, CDR2 SYDVKM, per germline.

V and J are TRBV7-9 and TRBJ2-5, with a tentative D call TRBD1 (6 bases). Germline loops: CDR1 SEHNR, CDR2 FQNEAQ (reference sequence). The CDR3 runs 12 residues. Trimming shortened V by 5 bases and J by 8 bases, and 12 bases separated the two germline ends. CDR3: CASSLQGSTQYF. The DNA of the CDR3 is TGTGCCAGCAGCCTACAGGGCTCAACCCAGTACTTC.

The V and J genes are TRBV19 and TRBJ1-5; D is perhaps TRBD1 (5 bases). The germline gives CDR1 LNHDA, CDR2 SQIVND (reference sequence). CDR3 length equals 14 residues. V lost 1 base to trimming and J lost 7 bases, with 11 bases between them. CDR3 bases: TGTGCCAGTAGTATAGTTGCCGGGACCCAGCCCCAGCATTTT. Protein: CASSIVAGTQPQHF.

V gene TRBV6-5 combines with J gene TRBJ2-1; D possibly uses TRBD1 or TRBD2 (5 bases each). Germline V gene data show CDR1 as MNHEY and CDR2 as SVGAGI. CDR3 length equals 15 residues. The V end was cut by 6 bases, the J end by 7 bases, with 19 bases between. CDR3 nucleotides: TGTGCCAGCAGGATAGGGACCAGGGCCAATAATGAGCAGTTCTTC. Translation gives CASRIGTRANNEQFF.

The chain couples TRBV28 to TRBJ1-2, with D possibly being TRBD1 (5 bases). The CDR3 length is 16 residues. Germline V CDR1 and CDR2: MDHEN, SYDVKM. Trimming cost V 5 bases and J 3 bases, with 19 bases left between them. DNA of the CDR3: TGTGCCAGCAGTCCACCGGGAGTAGGGACTGACTATGGCTACACCTTC. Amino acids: CASSPPGVGTDYGYTF.

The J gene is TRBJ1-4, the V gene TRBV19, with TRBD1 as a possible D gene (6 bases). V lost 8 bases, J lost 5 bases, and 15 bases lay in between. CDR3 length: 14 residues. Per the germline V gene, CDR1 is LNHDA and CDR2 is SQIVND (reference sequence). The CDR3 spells CASRVRGGNEKLFF. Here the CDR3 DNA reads TGTGCCAGTCGGGTCAGGGGAGGCAATGAAAAACTGTTTTTT.

DNA of the CDR3: TGTGCCAGCAGCCGCGTGGGGGAAGAGACCCAGTACTTC. Translating gives CASSRVGEETQYF. V gene TRBV5-4 combines with J gene TRBJ2-5; tentatively, D is TRBD1 or TRBD2 (5 bases each). V was shortened by 4 bases and J by 3 bases, with 10 bases between the two germline ends. This CDR3 comprises 13 residues. The germline V gene has CDR1 SGHNT and CDR2 YYREEE (reference sequence).

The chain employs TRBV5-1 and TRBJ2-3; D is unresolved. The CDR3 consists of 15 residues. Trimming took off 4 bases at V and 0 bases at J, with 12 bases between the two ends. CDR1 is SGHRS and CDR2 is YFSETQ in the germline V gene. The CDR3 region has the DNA TGCGCCAGCAGCCCCGAAGGGTTTAGCACAGATACGCAGTATTTT. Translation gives CASSPEGFSTDTQYF.

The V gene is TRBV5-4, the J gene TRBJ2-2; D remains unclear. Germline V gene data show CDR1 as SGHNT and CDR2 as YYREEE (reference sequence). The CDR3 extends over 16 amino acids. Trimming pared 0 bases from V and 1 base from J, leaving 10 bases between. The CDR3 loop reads CASSLGARQNTGELFF. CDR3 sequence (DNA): TGTGCCAGCAGCTTGGGGGCTAGGCAGAACACCGGGGAGCTGTTTTTT.

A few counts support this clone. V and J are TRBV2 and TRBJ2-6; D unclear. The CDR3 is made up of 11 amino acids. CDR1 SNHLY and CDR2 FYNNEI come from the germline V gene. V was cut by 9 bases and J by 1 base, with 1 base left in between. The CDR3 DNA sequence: TGTGCCAGATCTGGGGCCAACGTCCTGACTTTC. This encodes CARSGANVLTF.

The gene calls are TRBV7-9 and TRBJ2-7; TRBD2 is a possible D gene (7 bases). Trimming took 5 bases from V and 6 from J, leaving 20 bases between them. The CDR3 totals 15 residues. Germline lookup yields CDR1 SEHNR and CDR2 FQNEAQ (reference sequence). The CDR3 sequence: CASSRRSGGAPEQYF. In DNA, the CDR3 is TGTGCCAGCAGCCGACGGAGTGGGGGGGCCCCCGAGCAGTACTTC.

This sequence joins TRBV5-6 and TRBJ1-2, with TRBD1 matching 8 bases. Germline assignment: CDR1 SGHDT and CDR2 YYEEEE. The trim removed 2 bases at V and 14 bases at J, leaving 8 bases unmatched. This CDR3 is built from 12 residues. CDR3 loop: CASSFRTGQKTF. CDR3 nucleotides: TGTGCCAGCAGCTTTCGGACAGGGCAGAAGACCTTC.

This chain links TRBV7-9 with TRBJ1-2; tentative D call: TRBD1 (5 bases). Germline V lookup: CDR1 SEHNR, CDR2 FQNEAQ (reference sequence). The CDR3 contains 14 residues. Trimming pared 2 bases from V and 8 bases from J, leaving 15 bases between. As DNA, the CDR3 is TGTGCCAGCAGCTTAAGGGGATGGAAGGAGGGCTACACCTTC. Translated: CASSLRGWKEGYTF.

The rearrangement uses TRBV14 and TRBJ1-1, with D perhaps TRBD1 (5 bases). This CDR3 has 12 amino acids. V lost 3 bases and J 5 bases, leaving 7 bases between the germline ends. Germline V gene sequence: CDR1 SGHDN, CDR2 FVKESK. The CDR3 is CASSQQGTEAFF. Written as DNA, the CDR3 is TGTGCCAGCAGCCAGCAGGGTACTGAAGCTTTCTTT.

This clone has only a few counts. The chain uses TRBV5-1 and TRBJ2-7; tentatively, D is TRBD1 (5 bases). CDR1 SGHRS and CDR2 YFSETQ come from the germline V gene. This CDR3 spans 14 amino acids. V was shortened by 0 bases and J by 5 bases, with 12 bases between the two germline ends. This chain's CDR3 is CASSLGTPPNEQYF. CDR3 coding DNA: TGCGCCAGCAGCTTGGGGACACCCCCCAACGAGCAGTACTTC. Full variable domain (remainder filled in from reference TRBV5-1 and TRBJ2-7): KAGVTQTPRYLIKTRGQQVTLSCSPISGHRSVSWYQQTPGQGLQFLFEYFSETQRNKGNFPGRFSGRQFSNSRSEMNVSTLELGDSALYLCASSLGTPPNEQYFGPGTRLTVT.

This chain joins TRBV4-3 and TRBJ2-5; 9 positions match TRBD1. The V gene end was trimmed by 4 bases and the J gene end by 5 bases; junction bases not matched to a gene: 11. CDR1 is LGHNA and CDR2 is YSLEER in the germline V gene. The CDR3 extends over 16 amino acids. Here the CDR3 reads CASSRGTGGAGETQYF. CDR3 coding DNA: TGCGCCAGCAGCCGAGGAACAGGGGGCGCGGGGGAGACCCAGTACTTC.